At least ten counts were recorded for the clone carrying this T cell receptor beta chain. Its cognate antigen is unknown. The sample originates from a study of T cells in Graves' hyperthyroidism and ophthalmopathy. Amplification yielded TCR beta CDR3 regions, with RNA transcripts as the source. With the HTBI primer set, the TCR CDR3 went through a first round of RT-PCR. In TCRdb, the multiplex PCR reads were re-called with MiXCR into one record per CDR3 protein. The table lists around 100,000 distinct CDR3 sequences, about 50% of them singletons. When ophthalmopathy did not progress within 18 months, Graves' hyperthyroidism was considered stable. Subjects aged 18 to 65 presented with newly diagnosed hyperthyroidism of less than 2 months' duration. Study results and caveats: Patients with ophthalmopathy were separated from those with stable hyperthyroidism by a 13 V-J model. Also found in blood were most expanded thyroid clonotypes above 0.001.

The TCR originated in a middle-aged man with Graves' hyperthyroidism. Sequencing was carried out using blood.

The CDR3 bases are TGTGCCAGCAGCCCATTACGACAGGGCAACACTGAAGCTTTCTTT. Translation gives CASSPLRQGNTEAFF. The V gene is TRBV7-6, the J gene TRBJ1-1, with TRBD1 matching over 7 bases. Germline trimming cut 5 bases from V and 2 bases from J; bases unmatched to any gene: 8. Germline V gene lookup returns CDR1 SGHVS and CDR2 FNYEAQ. This CDR3 spans 15 amino acids.